Below are 2 T cell receptor beta chains sequenced from a single sample in a study of Graves' ophthalmopathy and Graves' hyperthyroidism. For repertoire sequencing, the TCR beta CDR3 regions were amplified from RNA transcripts. In the first round, RT-PCR was carried out with HTBI primers, and a multiplex PCR formed the second round. Each CDR3 protein is one row after TCRdb ran MiXCR on the multiplex PCR reads. Among hundreds of thousands of distinct CDR3 sequences listed, about 20% were seen once. Sample: peripheral blood. These receptors were collected from a woman aged 18-35 years with stable Graves' hyperthyroidism. Some clones in this sample may be carry-over from other donors' samples.

This clonotype was observed at least ten times. This chain joins TRBV7-9 and TRBJ2-5; unclear D gene. The CDR3 spans 13 residues. Trimming shortened V by 2 bases and J by 4 bases, and 8 bases separated the two germline ends. CDR1 and CDR2 (germline): SEHNR, FQNEAQ (reference sequence). DNA of the CDR3: TGTGCCAGCAGCTTACCAGCGCGAGAGACCCAGTACTTC. Translating it yields CASSLPARETQYF.

There are many counts of this clonotype. V and J are TRBV11-2 and TRBJ2-7; a weak D match, TRBD1 (5 bases). This CDR3 is 15 amino acids long. Germline CDR1 and CDR2: SGHAT and FQNNGV. V was shortened by 1 base and J by 0 bases, with 10 bases between the two germline ends. In nucleotides, the CDR3 is TGTGCCAGCAGCTTAGTAGGGGAAAGCTCCTACGAGCAGTACTTC. It encodes CASSLVGESSYEQYF.